The clone carrying this T cell receptor beta chain was recorded many times. Its cognate antigen is unknown. Establishment of the diagnosis relied upon clinical symptoms, serum thyroxine, TRAb, thyroid ultrasound and orbital computed tomography. The CDR3 covers 17 residues. Trimming left V 10 bases short and J 0 bases short, with 24 bases between. Germline CDR1 is ENHRY and CDR2 is SYGVKD. Amplification targeted the TCR beta CDR3 regions, with RNA transcripts as the source material. Amplification began with first-round RT-PCR using HTBI primers, then second-round multiplex PCR was performed. From the multiplex PCR reads, TCRdb called clonotypes with MiXCR, one entry per CDR3 protein. The sample consists of 900,000 to 1,200,000 distinct CDR3 sequences, 36% of them appearing once. The data stem from a study of Graves' ophthalmopathy and Graves' hyperthyroidism. Study as a whole: Over 18 months of follow-up, stable hyperthyroidism required that no ophthalmopathy appear.

Findings and caveats of the study: Most thyroid clonotypes with frequency above 0.001 were detected in blood too. The model's prediction of ophthalmopathy progression had 65% to 71% sensitivity and roughly 72% specificity.

The sample taken for sequencing was peripheral blood or thyroid tissue (not recorded which). This sequence originates from an adult man with Graves' hyperthyroidism. The chain links TRBV10-3 to TRBJ1-2; possible D gene TRBD1, 6 bases. CDR3 residues: CASRSSLLDRTNYGYTF. The CDR3 DNA reads TGTGCCAGCAGATCTTCACTCCTCGACAGGACTAACTATGGCTACACCTTC.